This T cell receptor beta chain was observed in a study of blood T cells in healthy people across ages. Overall study results and limits: The study found TCR beta diversity correlated strongly with naive T cell percentage. Donors of long life had a larger count of naive CD4+ cells and greater diversity than aged donors.

This clonotype was detected only a few times. What it recognizes is unknown. With a much larger clone just one base away, this may be a read error. Primers used in a second PCR of about 7 to 11 cycles were a sample-barcoded 5' primer and a J-beta primer mix. A template-switch adaptor with 12 random nucleotides tagged each cDNA molecule. TCRdb itself ran the 5' RACE reads through MiXCR, one entry per CDR3 protein. The sample holds roughly 1,100,000 distinct CDR3 sequences, about 23% seen once. CDR3 length equals 10 residues. With V trimmed by 4 bases and J by 9 bases, 2 bases remained unmatched. Germline V gives CDR1 SQVTM, CDR2 ANQGSEA. Separately, the same data were catalogued under a study of T cells of mothers and their children. From that second work: A handful of children, together with their three healthy Caucasian mothers, made up the donors.

This chain connects TRBV29-1 to TRBJ2-5; 7 bases fit TRBD2. This clonotype originated in a girl aged 2-15 years in good health. Sequences were obtained from blood. DNA for the CDR3: TGCAGCGTTGGTCGGGAGGCCCAGTACTTC. Translated, it gives CSVGREAQYF.